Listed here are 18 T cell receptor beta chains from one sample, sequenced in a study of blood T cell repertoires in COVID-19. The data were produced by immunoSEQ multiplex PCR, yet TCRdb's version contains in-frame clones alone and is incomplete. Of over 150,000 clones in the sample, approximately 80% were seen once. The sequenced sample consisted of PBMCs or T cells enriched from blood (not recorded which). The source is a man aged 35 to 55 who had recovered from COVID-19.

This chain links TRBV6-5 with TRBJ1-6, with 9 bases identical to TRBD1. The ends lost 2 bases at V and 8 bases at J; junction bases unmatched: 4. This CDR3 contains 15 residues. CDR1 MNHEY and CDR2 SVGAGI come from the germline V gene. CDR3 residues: CASSYGRTGDSPLHF. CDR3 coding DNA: TGTGCCAGCAGTTACGGCCGGACAGGGGATTCACCCCTCCACTTT.

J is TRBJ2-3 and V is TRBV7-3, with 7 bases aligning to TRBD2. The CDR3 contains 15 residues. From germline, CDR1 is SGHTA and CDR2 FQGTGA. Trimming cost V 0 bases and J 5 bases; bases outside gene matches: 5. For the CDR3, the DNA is TGTGCCAGCAGCTTAACGGGACTACATGGAGATACGCAGTATTTT. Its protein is CASSLTGLHGDTQYF.

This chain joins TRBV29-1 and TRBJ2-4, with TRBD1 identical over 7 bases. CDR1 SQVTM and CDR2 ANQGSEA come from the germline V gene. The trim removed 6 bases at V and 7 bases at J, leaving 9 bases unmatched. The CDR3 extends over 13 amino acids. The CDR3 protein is CSVLDREKNIQYF. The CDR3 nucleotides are TGCAGCGTCTTAGACAGGGAAAAGAACATTCAGTACTTC.

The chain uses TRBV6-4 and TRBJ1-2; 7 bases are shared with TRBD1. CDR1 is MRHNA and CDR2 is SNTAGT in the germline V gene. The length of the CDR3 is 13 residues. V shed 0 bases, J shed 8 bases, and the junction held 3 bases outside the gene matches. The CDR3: CASSDSEGGGYTF. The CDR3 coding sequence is TGTGCCAGCAGTGACTCGGAAGGGGGCGGCTACACCTTC.

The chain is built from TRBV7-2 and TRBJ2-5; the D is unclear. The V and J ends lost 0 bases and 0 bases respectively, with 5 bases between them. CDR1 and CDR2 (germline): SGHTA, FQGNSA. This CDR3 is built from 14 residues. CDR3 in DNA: TGTGCCAGCAGCTTAGCGCGCAACCAAGAGACCCAGTACTTC. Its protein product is CASSLARNQETQYF.

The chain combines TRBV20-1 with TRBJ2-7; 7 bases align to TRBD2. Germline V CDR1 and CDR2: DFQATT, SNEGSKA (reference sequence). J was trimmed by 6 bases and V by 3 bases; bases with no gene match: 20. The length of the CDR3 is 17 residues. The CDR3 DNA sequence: TGCAGTGCTAGTGATACCACCAAGAGCGGGGTTGCGAGCGAGCAGTACTTC. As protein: CSASDTTKSGVASEQYF.

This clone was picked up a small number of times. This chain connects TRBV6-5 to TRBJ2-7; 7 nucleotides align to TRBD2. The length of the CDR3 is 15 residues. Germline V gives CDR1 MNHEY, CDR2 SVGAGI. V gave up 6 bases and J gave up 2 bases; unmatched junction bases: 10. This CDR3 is CASRTNGLVPYEQYV. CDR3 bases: TGTGCCAGCAGAACGAATGGACTAGTACCCTACGAGCAGTACGTC.

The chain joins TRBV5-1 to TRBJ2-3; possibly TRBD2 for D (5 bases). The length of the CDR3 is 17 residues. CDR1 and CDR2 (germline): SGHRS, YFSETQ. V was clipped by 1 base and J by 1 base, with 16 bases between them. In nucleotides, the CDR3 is TGCGCCAGCAGCTTGAACCCCCTGGGAGTCGGCACAGATACGCAGTATTTT. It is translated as CASSLNPLGVGTDTQYF.

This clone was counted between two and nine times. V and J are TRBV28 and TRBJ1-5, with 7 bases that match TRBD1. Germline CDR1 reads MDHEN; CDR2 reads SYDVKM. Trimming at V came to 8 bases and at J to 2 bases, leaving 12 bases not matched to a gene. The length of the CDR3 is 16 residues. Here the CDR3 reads CASLPGGGEGNQPQHF. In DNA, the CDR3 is TGTGCCAGCCTCCCAGGAGGGGGCGAGGGCAATCAGCCCCAGCATTTT.

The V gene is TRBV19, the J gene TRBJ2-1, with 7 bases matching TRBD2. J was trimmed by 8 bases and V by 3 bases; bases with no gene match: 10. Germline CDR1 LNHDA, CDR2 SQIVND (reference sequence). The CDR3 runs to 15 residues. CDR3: CASSMGREIRYEQFF. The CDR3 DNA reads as TGTGCCAGTAGTATGGGGAGGGAGATTCGCTATGAGCAGTTCTTC.

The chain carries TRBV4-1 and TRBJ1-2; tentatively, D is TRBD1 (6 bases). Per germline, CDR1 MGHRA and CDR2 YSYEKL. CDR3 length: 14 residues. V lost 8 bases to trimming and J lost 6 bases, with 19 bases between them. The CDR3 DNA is TGCGCCAGCCACCCCGTGAGCAGGGGCCATGGCTACACCTTC. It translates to CASHPVSRGHGYTF.

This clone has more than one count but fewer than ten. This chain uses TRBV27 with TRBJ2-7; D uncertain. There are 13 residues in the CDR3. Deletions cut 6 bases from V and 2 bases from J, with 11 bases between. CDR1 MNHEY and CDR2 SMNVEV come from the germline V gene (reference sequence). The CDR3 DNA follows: TGTGCCAGCAGAGTACAGCTGACCTACGAGCAGTACTTC. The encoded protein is CASRVQLTYEQYF.

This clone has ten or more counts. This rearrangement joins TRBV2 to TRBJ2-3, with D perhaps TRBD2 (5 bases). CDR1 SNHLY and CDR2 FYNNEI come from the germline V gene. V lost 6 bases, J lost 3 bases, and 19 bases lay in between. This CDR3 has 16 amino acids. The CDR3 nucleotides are TGTGCCAGCAGCGCACGGGGTTATATAGCAACAGATACGCAGTATTTT. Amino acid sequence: CASSARGYIATDTQYF.

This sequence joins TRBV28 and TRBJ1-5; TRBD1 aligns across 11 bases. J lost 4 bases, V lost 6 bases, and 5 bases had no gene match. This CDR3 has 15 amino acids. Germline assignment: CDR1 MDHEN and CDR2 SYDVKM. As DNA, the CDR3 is TGTGCCAGCAGCTATAGGGACAGGGGGAATCAGCCCCAGCATTTT. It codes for CASSYRDRGNQPQHF. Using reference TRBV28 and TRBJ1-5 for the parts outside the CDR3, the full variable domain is DVKVTQSSRYLVKRTGEKVFLECVQDMDHENMFWYRQDPGLGLRLIYFSYDVKMKEKGDIPEGYSVSREKKERFSLILESASTNQTSMYLCASSYRDRGNQPQHFGDGTRLSIL.

CDR3 nucleotides: TGCGCCAGCAGCCAAGATCCAGGACAGGGGTATCAGCCCCAGCATTTT. Translating gives CASSQDPGQGYQPQHF. The chain combines TRBV4-1 with TRBJ1-5; 9 bases align to TRBD1. The germline CDR1 and CDR2 sequences are MGHRA and YSYEKL. With 0 bases clipped from V and 5 bases from J, the junction kept 5 bases outside the gene matches. CDR3 length: 16 residues.

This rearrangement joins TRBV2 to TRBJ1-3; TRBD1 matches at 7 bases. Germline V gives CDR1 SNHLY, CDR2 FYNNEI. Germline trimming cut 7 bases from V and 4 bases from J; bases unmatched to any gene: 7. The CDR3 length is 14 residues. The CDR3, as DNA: TGTGCCAGCATGGGACAGAGCCTAGGAAACACCATATATTTT. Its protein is CASMGQSLGNTIYF.

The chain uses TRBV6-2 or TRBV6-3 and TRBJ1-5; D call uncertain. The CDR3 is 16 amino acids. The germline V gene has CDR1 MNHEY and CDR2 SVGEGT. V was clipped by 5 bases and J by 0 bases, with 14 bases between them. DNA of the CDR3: TGTGCCAGCAGTCGAGGGCTTTACGGTAGCAATCAGCCCCAGCATTTT. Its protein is CASSRGLYGSNQPQHF.

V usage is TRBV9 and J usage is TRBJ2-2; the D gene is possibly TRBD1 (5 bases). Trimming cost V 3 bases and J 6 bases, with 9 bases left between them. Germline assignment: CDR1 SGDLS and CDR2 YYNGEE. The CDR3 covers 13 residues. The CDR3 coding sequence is TGTGCCAGCAGCGCCCAGGGCGCCGGGGAGCTGTTTTTT. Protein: CASSAQGAGELFF.